The T cell receptor beta chain described here comes from a study of blood T cells in healthy people across ages. Study observations and caveats: The long-lived group displayed more naive CD4+ cells, plus higher diversity, than the aged donors did.

On this clonotype itself: Its cognate antigen is unknown.

The CDR3 runs 14 residues. Germline CDR1 SGHDT, CDR2 YYEEEE. Trimming removed 0 bases from V and 11 bases from J, with 17 bases in between. A second PCR of 7 to 11 cycles used a sample-barcoded 5' primer and a J-beta primer mix. All cDNA molecules were each tagged by a template-switch adaptor with 12 random nucleotides. MiXCR, applied by TCRdb to the 5' RACE reads, yields one record per CDR3 protein. The sample yields 1.5 million to 2 million distinct CDR3 sequences, about 50% seen once. The rearrangement links TRBV5-6 to TRBJ2-5; D is unresolved. The receptor was isolated from a woman in her forties in good health. Material for sequencing was blood. In DNA form, the CDR3 reads TGTGCCAGCAGCTTGGGTTTCGGAACCTACAAGCAGTACTTC. Residues: CASSLGFGTYKQYF.